This T cell receptor beta chain was sequenced during a study of blood T cell repertoires in COVID-19. Those enrolled, adults aged roughly 18 to 90 years, came from 20 to 25 US areas. Cohorts were based on clinical histories the participants reported. Germline V gene data show CDR1 as SGHVS and CDR2 as FNYEAQ. V was trimmed by 5 bases and J by 12 bases, leaving 14 bases between them. This CDR3 contains 12 residues. Per the study methods: From reference gene primer amplification, estimates of nucleated cell counts were derived. Method: immunoSEQ multiplex PCR; TCRdb's copy keeps in-frame clones and lacks some. V, J and clone size are taken as reported in that table, and D and trimming were inferred from the DNA itself. Of some 150,000 clones listed, approximately 91% are singletons.

The specimen was PBMCs or T cells enriched from blood (not recorded which). The clonotype originates from a woman under 30 who had recovered from COVID-19. The chain recombines TRBV7-6 with TRBJ2-1; no clear D gene. CDR3 loop: CASSPGSPGQFF. For the CDR3, the DNA is TGTGCCAGCAGCCCAGGAAGCCCCGGGCAGTTCTTC.